Each of the 15 T cell receptor beta chains below was sequenced from the same sample in a study of cytomegalovirus exposure and HLA in healthy donors. The PCR made use of 60 Vbeta and 13 Jbeta primers. Assay used: immunoSEQ multiplex PCR; TCRdb lists only in-frame clones, some missing. Altogether 95,000 to 150,000 clones are present, more than 15% being singletons, with the ten largest covering roughly 2.7%. The sequenced sample consisted of PBMCs. These receptors all come from a female donor in good health and CMV-seropositive.

This sequence joins TRBV6-5 and TRBJ2-7; a weak D match, TRBD2 (5 bases). V was shortened by 7 bases and J by 0 bases, with 10 bases between the two germline ends. This CDR3 spans 13 amino acids. Germline V CDR1 and CDR2: MNHEY, SVGAGI. CDR3 bases: TGTGCCAGCACCCTGAGGGACTCCTACGAGCAGTACTTC. Its translation is CASTLRDSYEQYF.

The genes are TRBV28 and TRBJ1-2; D possibly corresponds to TRBD1 (6 bases). The CDR3 totals 13 residues. The V gene lost 3 bases and the J gene lost 8 bases, with 13 bases spanning the gap. Germline CDR1 reads MDHEN; CDR2 reads SYDVKM. The CDR3 is CASSFLGAHGYTF. CDR3 nucleotides: TGTGCCAGCAGTTTCTTGGGGGCCCACGGCTACACCTTC.

This clone was found a few times. The V gene is TRBV6-6, the J gene TRBJ1-2, with a tentative D call TRBD1 (5 bases). Between the trimmed V and J ends, which lost 6 bases and 5 bases, there was a span of 13 bases. The CDR3 is 13 residues long. The germline V gene encodes CDR1 MNHNY and CDR2 SVGAGI (reference sequence). The CDR3: CASRGEGRYGYTF. CDR3 sequence (DNA): TGTGCCAGCAGGGGGGAGGGAAGGTATGGCTACACCTTC.

This clone was recorded a few times. The rearrangement uses TRBV4-3 and TRBJ2-2; 10 bases match TRBD2. Germline CDR1 LGHNA, CDR2 YSLEER. V lost 0 bases to trimming and J lost 7 bases; unmatched junction nucleotides: 17. The CDR3 is made up of 20 amino acids. Here the CDR3 reads CASSQEAVYGLAGEFGELFF. CDR3 nucleotides: TGCGCCAGCAGCCAAGAGGCCGTTTACGGGCTAGCGGGAGAATTCGGGGAGCTGTTTTTT.

The V gene is TRBV5-5, the J gene TRBJ2-5; tentative D call: TRBD1 (6 bases). Germline V CDR1 and CDR2: SGHKS, YYEKEE (reference sequence). V gave up 0 bases and J gave up 1 base, with 13 bases separating them. The CDR3 has 16 amino acids. CDR3 sequence (DNA): TGTGCCAGCAGCTTGGGTATCAGGGGTGGCCAAGAGACCCAGTACTTC. Protein sequence: CASSLGIRGGQETQYF.

This clone was seen a handful of times. The genes are TRBV28 and TRBJ2-1, with D maybe TRBD1 (6 bases). The germline CDR1 and CDR2 sequences are MDHEN and SYDVKM. The CDR3 runs to 15 residues. The V gene lost 3 bases and the J gene lost 15 bases, with 24 bases spanning the gap. CDR3 loop: CASSLRGTPGIRTFF. DNA for the CDR3: TGTGCCAGCAGTTTGCGAGGGACACCTGGAATACGGACGTTCTTC.

This clone was counted a few times. V gene TRBV27 combines with J gene TRBJ1-4; D possibly corresponds to TRBD1 (5 bases). V dropped 1 base and J dropped 2 bases, with 17 bases sitting between them. Looked up from germline, CDR1 is MNHEY and CDR2 is SMNVEV (reference sequence). CDR3 size: 18 residues. CDR3 residues: CASSLCLSTRATNEKLFF. The CDR3 DNA is TGTGCCAGCAGTTTATGCCTTTCTACCAGGGCTACTAATGAAAAACTGTTTTTT.

For this clone: At one boundary the junction diverges from the germline segment, which might be a read error. This chain connects TRBV6-5 to TRBJ2-1, with a tentative D call TRBD2 (6 bases). The CDR3 loop spans 10 amino acids. Germline CDR1 and CDR2: MNHEY and SVGAGI. CDR3 coding DNA: TGCGTAAGCGGGCAGGGTGAGCAGTTCTTC. It is translated as CVSGQGEQFF.

V is TRBV9 and J is TRBJ2-1; TRBD2 matches at 10 bases. With V trimmed by 0 bases and J by 6 bases, 6 bases remained unmatched. Germline values: CDR1 SGDLS, CDR2 YYNGEE. The CDR3 extends over 16 amino acids. The DNA for the CDR3 is TGTGCCAGCAGCGTAGGGGGCGGGACTAGCGCCAATGAGCAGTTCTTC. Translating it yields CASSVGGGTSANEQFF.

The V and J genes are TRBV7-9 and TRBJ1-4, with 8 bases lining up with TRBD1. Germline CDR1 SEHNR, CDR2 FQNEAQ (reference sequence). J gave up 3 bases and V 0 bases, and 3 bases lay outside the gene matches. The CDR3 covers 16 residues. CDR3 region: CASSLARQGSNEKLFF. CDR3 in DNA: TGTGCCAGCAGCTTAGCGCGACAGGGGTCTAATGAAAAACTGTTTTTT.

This clone occurred a few times. The chain couples TRBV9 to TRBJ2-6; no reliable D call. Trimming shortened V by 3 bases and J by 0 bases, and 4 bases separated the two germline ends. Germline CDR1 is SGDLS and CDR2 is YYNGEE. There are 14 residues in the CDR3. Here the CDR3 DNA reads TGTGCCAGCAGCGGACACTCTGGGGCCAACGTCCTGACTTTC. This translates into CASSGHSGANVLTF.

This clone was found a few times. The chain carries TRBV6-1 and TRBJ2-7; 7 positions agree with TRBD1. CDR1 is MNHNS and CDR2 is SASEGT in the germline V gene. V was pared by 6 bases and J by 5 bases, with 7 bases of the junction left unmatched. The CDR3 is made up of 13 amino acids. CDR3 nucleotides: TGTGCCAGCAGATTCATTGACAGGGACGAGCAGTACTTC. Its protein product is CASRFIDRDEQYF.

This clone was seen a few times. The V gene is TRBV5-1, the J gene TRBJ1-1, with D uncertain. This CDR3 is built from 13 residues. CDR1 and CDR2 from the germline V gene are SGHRS and YFSETQ. Trimming removed 0 bases at V and 4 bases at J, with 7 bases between. The CDR3 nucleotides are TGCGCCAGCAGCTTGGCCTCGGGCACTGAAGCTTTCTTT. As protein: CASSLASGTEAFF.

This clone was found a few times. The chain recombines TRBV19 with TRBJ2-2; 7 bases fit TRBD1. The CDR3 runs 13 residues. J lost 1 base, V lost 11 bases, and 4 bases had no gene match. Germline lookup yields CDR1 LNHDA and CDR2 SQIVND (reference sequence). CDR3 residues: CAGHRGNTGELFF. The CDR3 DNA reads TGTGCCGGTCACAGGGGGAACACCGGGGAGCTGTTTTTT.

A few counts support this clone. The genes are TRBV4-3 and TRBJ1-2; the D gene is possibly TRBD1 (5 bases). CDR3 length equals 16 residues. Trimming removed 0 bases at V and 0 bases at J, with 11 bases between. Per germline, CDR1 LGHNA and CDR2 YSLEER. CDR3 loop: CASSQDAGRANYGYTF. For the CDR3, the DNA is TGCGCCAGCAGCCAAGACGCGGGGCGGGCTAACTATGGCTACACCTTC.